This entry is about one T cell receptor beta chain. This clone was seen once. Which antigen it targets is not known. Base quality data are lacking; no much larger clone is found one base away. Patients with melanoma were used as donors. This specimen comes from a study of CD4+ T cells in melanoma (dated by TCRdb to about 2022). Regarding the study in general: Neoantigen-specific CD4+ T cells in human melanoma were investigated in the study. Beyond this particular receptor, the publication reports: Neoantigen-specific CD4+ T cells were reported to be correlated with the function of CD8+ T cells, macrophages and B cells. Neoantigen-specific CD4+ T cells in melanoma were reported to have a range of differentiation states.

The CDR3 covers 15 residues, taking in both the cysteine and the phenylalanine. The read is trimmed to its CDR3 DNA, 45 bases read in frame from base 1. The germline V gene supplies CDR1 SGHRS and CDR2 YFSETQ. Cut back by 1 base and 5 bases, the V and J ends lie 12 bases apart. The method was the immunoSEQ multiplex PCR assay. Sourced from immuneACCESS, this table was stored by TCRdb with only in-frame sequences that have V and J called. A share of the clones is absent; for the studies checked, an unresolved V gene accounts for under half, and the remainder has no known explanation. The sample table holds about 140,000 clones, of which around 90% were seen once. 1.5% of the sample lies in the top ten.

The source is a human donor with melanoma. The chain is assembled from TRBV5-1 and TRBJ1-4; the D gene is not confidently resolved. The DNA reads TGCGCCAGCAGCTTGTCCGGATCCCCGAATGAAAAACTGTTTTTT. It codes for CASSLSGSPNEKLFF. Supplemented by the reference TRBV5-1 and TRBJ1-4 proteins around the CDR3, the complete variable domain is KAGVTQTPRYLIKTRGQQVTLSCSPISGHRSVSWYQQTPGQGLQFLFEYFSETQRNKGNFPGRFSGRQFSNSRSEMNVSTLELGDSALYLCASSLSGSPNEKLFFGSGTQLSVL.